The clone carrying this TCR beta chain was detected ten times or more. MiXCR was run by TCRdb on the RACE reads, yielding one entry per CDR3 protein. The table lists around 71,000 distinct CDR3 sequences, around 9.8% of them singletons, with about 3.1% in the top ten. This sample was taken from a study of human T cells and chemical hapten exposure. Germline V gene lookup returns CDR1 DFQATT and CDR2 SNEGSKA (reference sequence). CDR3 length: 14 residues. The V gene end was trimmed by 5 bases and the J gene end by 0 bases; junction bases not matched to a gene: 6. Sample time point: patch test 1, 2 weeks after DPC sensitization. Stated treatment: therapeutic diphenylcyclopropenone sensitization with weekly scalp DPC.

Sequenced here: whole blood, sampled in connection with sensitization to the hapten diphenylcyclopropenone (DPC). The gene calls are TRBV20-1 and TRBJ2-7; 8 bases agree with TRBD2. The TCR originated in a middle-aged woman with alopecia areata. Some clones in this sample may be carry-over from other donors' samples. The CDR3 nucleotides read TGCAGTGCTCCCGTAGCGGGGCGCTCCTACGAGCAGTACTTC. Protein: CSAPVAGRSYEQYF.